This paragraph reports one T cell receptor beta chain. Its target is not known. The germline gives CDR1 SGHDT, CDR2 YYEEEE. The CDR3 is 14 residues long. Trimming cost V 3 bases and J 2 bases, with 9 bases left between them. This sample was taken from a study of T cell responses to AZD1222 COVID-19 vaccine. Assay used: immunoSEQ multiplex PCR; TCRdb lists only in-frame clones, some missing. The sample shows tens of thousands of clones, 88% of them seen only once. The study, taken as a whole, reports: Regions left unmutated in variants are reportedly the target of nearly half of spike-specific TCRs. Baseline seropositivity occurred in only a handful of AZD1222 recipients. Repertoire samples came only from after the peak T cell response. Spike-specific TCR depth and breadth grew after two AZD1222 doses.

The TCR sequence derives from an adult in good health. The specimen comprised peripheral blood, sampled on day 0 of MenACWY control vaccination. The chain recombines TRBV5-6 with TRBJ1-3; TRBD1 might be the D (5 bases). CDR3 sequence: CASSWMGAGNTIYF. Here the CDR3 DNA reads TGTGCCAGCAGCTGGATGGGGGCTGGAAACACCATATATTTT.